This TCR beta chain was recovered during a study of shared T cell receptors in the human thymus. This table comes from immunoSEQ multiplex PCR, and its TCRdb copy is limited to in-frame clones, with some not included. The sample has 720,000 or so clones; approximately 85% are singletons. This CDR3 contains 20 residues. Per germline, CDR1 SGHDN and CDR2 FVKESK. Germline trimming cut 4 bases from V and 1 base from J; bases unmatched to any gene: 13. This sample also appeared in a second study, on human thymus T cells.

This sequence joins TRBV14 and TRBJ2-6, with 10 bases aligning to TRBD1. The sample comprised thymocytes. This clonotype originated in a girl under three years old with a congenital heart defect. CDR3 nucleotides: TGTGCCAGCAGCCCTGAGGCCCCGGGACAGGGGACTTCTGGGGCCAACGTCCTGACTTTC. Amino acids: CASSPEAPGQGTSGANVLTF.